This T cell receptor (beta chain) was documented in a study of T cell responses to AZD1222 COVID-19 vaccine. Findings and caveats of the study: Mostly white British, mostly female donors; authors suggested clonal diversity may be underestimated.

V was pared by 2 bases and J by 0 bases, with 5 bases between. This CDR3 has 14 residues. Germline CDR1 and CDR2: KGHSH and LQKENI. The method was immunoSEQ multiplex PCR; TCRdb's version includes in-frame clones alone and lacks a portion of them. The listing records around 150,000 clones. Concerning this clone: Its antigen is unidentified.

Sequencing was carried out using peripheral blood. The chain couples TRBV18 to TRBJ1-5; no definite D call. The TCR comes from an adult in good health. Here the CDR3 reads CASSPGYSNQPQHF. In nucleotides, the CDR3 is TGTGCCAGCTCACCAGGGTATAGCAATCAGCCCCAGCATTTT.